This TCR beta chain was recorded in a study of shared clonotypes between healthy human individuals. Overall study findings and caveats: Clonotype sharing among donors was expected to depend on sequencing depth. Genetic and exposure-history diversity was limited by the small donor number. Sequencing of the sorted subsets was shown by rarefaction to be incomplete despite large depth.

This CDR3 spans 15 amino acids. Sequencing used immunoSEQ multiplex PCR; TCRdb keeps in-frame clones, though not all of them. The sample contains some 2,500,000 clones, roughly 90% of which appear only once. With regard to this clone: Its antigen is not identified.

The specimen was naive CD4+ T cells from PBMCs. The subset is: CD45RA+ positively selected. The sequence derives from a man aged 18 to 29 in good health. Some clones in this sample may be carry-over from other donors' samples. The chain has TRBV21-1 and TRBJ1-1. TRBV21-1 is a known pseudogene. Written as DNA, the CDR3 is TGTGCCAGCAGCTGCTGGGGGGGGAGGGACACTGAAGCTTTCTTT. This gives the protein CASSCWGGRDTEAFF.